This T cell receptor beta chain was captured by sequencing in a study of blood T cell repertoires in COVID-19. Study context: Whether acute or convalescent, the COVID-19 samples came from the United States, Italy and Spain.

Germline CDR1 and CDR2: MNHEY and SMNVEV (reference sequence). This CDR3 has 17 amino acids. V was shortened by 2 bases and J by 0 bases, with 11 bases between the two germline ends. Authors' analysis steps: Estimation of nucleated cell counts was performed using reference gene primer amplification. Profiling relied on immunoSEQ multiplex PCR, and the TCRdb table lists in-frame clones only, not all of them. Clone size and the V and J calls come from that table; the DNA yielded D and trimming. The sample yields 30,000 to 45,000 clones, approximately 80% seen once. This clonotype originated in a man aged 60 to 69 in a cohort sampled during active COVID-19. What was sequenced was peripheral blood. The V call is TRBV27, the J call TRBJ1-6; D remains unclear. The DNA for the CDR3 is TGTGCCAGCAGTTTAACCTACTGGAGCTCCTATAATTCACCCCTCCACTTT. Its translation is CASSLTYWSSYNSPLHF.